The rows below give T cell receptor beta chains drawn from one sample of a study of blood T cells in healthy people across ages. Each CDR3 protein gets one entry after TCRdb re-called the 5' RACE reads with MiXCR. The sample has 650,000 to 900,000 distinct CDR3 sequences; around 62% are singletons. Sequenced material: blood. These TCRs come from a man aged 25 to 45 in good health. CDR3s include the opening cysteine and the closing phenylalanine or tryptophan. A D gene is named only where the DNA matches it firmly. A clone size is listed for some rows: how often the clone was seen (once, few, many), or a class if it is expanded.

J: TRBJ1-2
size: -
V: TRBV24-1
length: 14
D: TRBD1
DNA: TGTGCCACCAGTGACTTGACAGGGGCCTATGGCTACACCTTC
CDR3: CATSDLTGAYGYTF

J: TRBJ2-6
size: -
V: TRBV20-1
length: 13
D: -
DNA: TGCAGTGCTAGAGGTCAGGGGGCCAACGTCCTGACTTTC
CDR3: CSARGQGANVLTF

J: TRBJ2-7
size: few
V: TRBV6-5
length: 14
D: TRBD1
DNA: TGTGCCAGCAGTTACATGGACAGGGGCGACGAGCAGTACTTC
CDR3: CASSYMDRGDEQYF

J: TRBJ1-2
size: -
V: TRBV7-9
length: 13
D: TRBD1
DNA: TGTGCCAGCAGCGGGGACAGGGCGCATGGCTACACCTTC
CDR3: CASSGDRAHGYTF

J: TRBJ2-5
size: -
V: TRBV20-1
length: 12
D: -
DNA: TGCAGTGCTAGCCCGTTTCAAGAGACCCAGTACTTC
CDR3: CSASPFQETQYF

J: TRBJ2-3
size: -
V: TRBV7-9
length: 19
D: TRBD1
DNA: TGTGCCAGCAGCTTAGACTGGGGTCGGACAGGGACGGTCCTGAGTACGCAGTATTTT
CDR3: CASSLDWGRTGTVLSTQYF

J: TRBJ2-1
size: -
V: TRBV5-1
length: 12
D: -
DNA: TGCGCCAGCAACCCCACGAGGAATGAGCAGTTCTTC
CDR3: CASNPTRNEQFF

J: TRBJ1-1
size: -
V: TRBV27
length: 15
D: TRBD1
DNA: TGTGCCAGCAGTCCCGACAGGGGGGTGAACACTGAAGCTTTCTTT
CDR3: CASSPDRGVNTEAFF

J: TRBJ1-2
size: -
V: TRBV13
length: 13
D: -
DNA: TGTGCCAGCAGGCACAGGAAGCGGTATGGCTACACCTTC
CDR3: CASRHRKRYGYTF

J: TRBJ1-6
size: -
V: TRBV7-2
length: 19
D: -
DNA: TGTGCCAGCAGCTTAGACGGATTCAGGGCTCGGGGGAAGAATTCACCCCTCCACTTT
CDR3: CASSLDGFRARGKNSPLHF

J: TRBJ2-7
size: -
V: TRBV11-2
length: 12
D: TRBD2
DNA: TGTGCCAGCAGCGCCCGGGGGGGCGAGCAGTACTTC
CDR3: CASSARGGEQYF